This T cell receptor (beta chain) was sequenced in a study of blood T cell repertoires in COVID-19. The wider study: The United States, Italy and Spain were the sources of the acute and convalescent COVID-19 samples.

Original processing notes: Amplification of reference gene primers provided the estimated nucleated cell counts. This table comes from immunoSEQ multiplex PCR, and its TCRdb copy is limited to in-frame clones, with some not included. The V and J calls and clone size are taken from that table; D and trimming were inferred from the DNA. Of 50,000 to 70,000 clones in the sample, around 88% were seen once. From germline, CDR1 is MDHEN and CDR2 SYDVKM. The CDR3 sequence is 15 residues long. V trimming: 6 bases; J trimming: 7 bases; junction bases outside the gene matches: 12. The chain joins TRBV28 to TRBJ2-1; 7 nucleotides agree with TRBD1. What was sequenced was peripheral blood. This receptor was taken from a man aged 55 to 70 with acute or convalescent COVID-19. CDR3 DNA sequence: TGTGCCAGCAGCCCGGGACAGACGTACTGGAATGAGCAGTTCTTC. Translated: CASSPGQTYWNEQFF.